This T cell receptor beta chain was sequenced during a study of Graves' ophthalmopathy and Graves' hyperthyroidism. Findings and caveats of the study: Ophthalmopathy versus stable hyperthyroidism: 13-signature model gave 87.88% sensitivity, 75% to 82% specificity. Thyroid clonotypes that were expanded above 0.001 frequency mostly also appeared in blood.

RNA transcripts were the template, and TCR beta CDR3 regions were amplified from them. Scientists carried out first-round RT-PCR using HTBI primers and then a second-round multiplex PCR. TCRdb redid the calling of the multiplex PCR reads with MiXCR, one entry per CDR3 protein. The sample lists some 410,000 distinct CDR3 sequences; more than 20% were seen once. The study recruited hyperthyroidism patients aged 18 to 65 who were newly diagnosed, under 2 months' duration. Uncontrolled infections, pregnancy, lactation or other autoimmune diseases led to patient exclusion. Germline values: CDR1 SGHDT, CDR2 YYEEEE. The CDR3 totals 16 residues. V lost 0 bases to trimming and J lost 2 bases; unmatched junction nucleotides: 6. This clonotype occurred many times. The antigen remains undetermined.

Sequencing was performed on peripheral blood. This chain links TRBV5-6 with TRBJ2-7, with 9 nucleotides matching TRBD1. This receptor was identified in a woman between 18 and 30 years old with stable Graves' hyperthyroidism. In DNA form, the CDR3 reads TGTGCCAGCAGCTTGGGCGCCGGGACAGGGCCCTACGAGCAGTACTTC. It specifies CASSLGAGTGPYEQYF.